Reported below is one T cell receptor (beta chain). Antigen unknown. This entry comes from a study of T cell responses to AZD1222 COVID-19 vaccine. Findings and limits, study-wide: Donors skewed white British and female; clonal diversity was possibly underestimated. Vaccine-associated CD4 TCRs ranged over spike, dominating at 160-218 and 743-854. At study baseline, merely a handful of AZD1222 recipients were seropositive. Spike-specific TCR breadth rose after two AZD1222 doses, and depth rose as well.

Measured with immunoSEQ multiplex PCR; TCRdb has only the in-frame clones, and not every one. The sample yields around 110,000 clones, 87% seen once. The CDR3 runs 13 residues. From germline, CDR1 is SGHNT and CDR2 YENEEA. V was shortened by 1 base and J by 5 bases, with 9 bases between the two germline ends. This clonotype originated in an adult in good health. The specimen comprised peripheral blood, sampled on day 0 of AZD1222 vaccination. The chain uses TRBV11-3 and TRBJ2-7, with D possibly matching TRBD2 (5 bases). CDR3 amino acids: CASSLGGSHEQYF. DNA for the CDR3: TGTGCCAGCAGCTTAGGAGGGTCCCACGAGCAGTACTTC.